The 26 T cell receptor beta chains below come from one sample, sequenced in a study of blood T cell repertoires in COVID-19. Only in-frame clones appear in the TCRdb table, and some are missing; sequencing was by immunoSEQ multiplex PCR. The table includes 140,000 to 150,000 clones, approximately 87% detected once. Sample: PBMCs or T cells enriched from blood (not recorded which). The source of these receptors is a woman in her 30s with acute COVID-19.

The chain carries TRBV7-8 and TRBJ2-2; 7 nucleotides match TRBD1. Losses at the gene ends were 6 bases for V and 0 bases for J; bases not matched to a gene: 10. Germline V CDR1 and CDR2: SGHVS, FQNEAQ. This CDR3 has 17 amino acids. In DNA form, the CDR3 reads TGTGCCAGCAGGTTGACAGGGTTTTCAACGAACACCGGGGAGCTGTTTTTT. Amino acid sequence: CASRLTGFSTNTGELFF.

This clone has more than one count but fewer than ten. V gene TRBV28 combines with J gene TRBJ1-2; 9 positions agree with TRBD1. CDR3 size: 15 residues. Germline V CDR1 and CDR2: MDHEN, SYDVKM. The V segment lost 5 bases and the J segment 4 bases; nucleotides outside the gene matches: 8. The CDR3: CASSPPGQGGYGYTF. CDR3 nucleotide sequence: TGTGCCAGCAGTCCCCCGGGACAGGGAGGCTATGGCTACACCTTC.

The V call is TRBV5-4, the J call TRBJ2-7, with 11 bases lining up with TRBD1. Germline CDR1 is SGHNT and CDR2 is YYREEE (reference sequence). The CDR3 has 14 amino acids. Unmatched junction bases numbered 7, after V lost 4 bases and J lost 7 bases. CDR3 DNA: TGTGCCAGCAGCAAGGGACAGGGGGGAGGTGAGCAGTACTTC. Its protein is CASSKGQGGGEQYF.

The V gene is TRBV24-1, the J gene TRBJ2-7; 10 nucleotides align to TRBD1. J lost 3 bases, V lost 7 bases, and 2 bases had no gene match. Germline V gene data show CDR1 as KGHDR and CDR2 as SFDVKD. The CDR3 spans 13 residues. Here the CDR3 DNA reads TGTGCCACCAGCGGACAGGGGGGCTACGAGCAGTACTTC. It yields the protein CATSGQGGYEQYF.

The chain recombines TRBV28 with TRBJ1-4; the D gene is possibly TRBD1 (5 bases). The CDR3 consists of 13 residues. In germline, CDR1 is MDHEN, CDR2 SYDVKM. Trimming stripped 6 bases from V and 8 bases from J, with 13 bases between. The CDR3 DNA is TGTGCCAGCAGCTCAGGGCCTCGGGAAAAACTGTTTTTT. This translates into CASSSGPREKLFF.

This clone was picked up many times. The gene calls are TRBV4-2 and TRBJ2-3; D is possibly TRBD2 (6 bases). Germline CDR1 and CDR2: LGHNA and YNFKEQ. The CDR3 has 17 residues. V was shortened by 4 bases and J by 4 bases, with 21 bases between the two germline ends. The CDR3 DNA is TGTGCCAGCAGCCCAAGCCCAATCGGGGGAGGTGCAGATACGCAGTATTTT. It encodes CASSPSPIGGGADTQYF.

The gene calls are TRBV19 and TRBJ1-6; no definite D call. From germline, CDR1 is LNHDA and CDR2 SQIVND (reference sequence). The CDR3 runs 14 residues. With 2 bases removed from V and 7 bases from J, the gap between germline ends came to 9 bases. DNA for the CDR3: TGTGCCAGTAGTATATGGGAGCACAATTCACCCCTCCACTTT. Protein product: CASSIWEHNSPLHF.

The chain carries TRBV5-1 and TRBJ2-7; D is undetermined. Germline assignment: CDR1 SGHRS and CDR2 YFSETQ. V gave up 0 bases and J gave up 2 bases, with 6 bases separating them. This CDR3 has 13 amino acids. DNA of the CDR3: TGCGCCAGCAGCTTGGGAGGCCCCTACGAGCAGTACTTC. Encoded protein: CASSLGGPYEQYF.

The chain uses TRBV21-1 and TRBJ2-2; the DNA was not used to check the table's D call, TRBD2. TRBV21-1 counts as a pseudogene. The CDR3 sequence is 17 residues long. The CDR3 sequence is CASSKSRASRSGGELFF. In DNA, the CDR3 is TGTGCCAGCAGCAAATCCCGGGCCTCCAGGAGCGGCGGGGAGCTGTTTTTT.

This clone was observed a single time. The chain recombines TRBV14 with TRBJ1-3; D is undetermined. CDR1 is SGHDN, CDR2 FVKESK, per germline. The CDR3 extends over 14 amino acids. The V and J ends lost 1 base and 4 bases respectively, with 8 bases between them. The CDR3 bases are TGTGCCAGCAGCCAAGTGCGGTTGGGAAACACCATATATTTT. It codes for CASSQVRLGNTIYF.

CDR3 protein: CASLRLAGGLDNEQFF. CDR3 nucleotides: TGTGCCAGCCTTAGACTAGCGGGAGGTTTGGACAATGAGCAGTTCTTC. The chain is built from TRBV18 and TRBJ2-1; 13 bases match TRBD2. CDR1 is KGHSH and CDR2 is LQKENI in the germline V gene. There are 16 residues in the CDR3. V shed 8 bases, J shed 5 bases, and the junction held 9 bases outside the gene matches.

V is TRBV4-1 and J is TRBJ2-2; tentatively, D is TRBD2 (5 bases). Germline values: CDR1 MGHRA, CDR2 YSYEKL. The V and J ends lost 4 bases and 4 bases respectively, with 10 bases between them. This CDR3 is built from 14 residues. CDR3 loop: CASSPPAATGELFF. In nucleotides, the CDR3 is TGCGCCAGCAGCCCCCCAGCGGCCACCGGGGAGCTGTTTTTT.

The chain is built from TRBV12-3 or TRBV12-4 and TRBJ2-5, with 7 bases identical to TRBD2. This CDR3 region has 13 residues. With 5 bases clipped from V and 3 bases from J, the junction kept 3 bases outside the gene matches. CDR3 nucleotides: TGTGCCAGCAGTCGGGGGGAGAAAGAGACCCAGTACTTC. Translated: CASSRGEKETQYF.

The chain couples TRBV19 to TRBJ1-1; 10 bases agree with TRBD1. The length of the CDR3 is 14 residues. Per the germline V gene, CDR1 is LNHDA and CDR2 is SQIVND (reference sequence). J lost 4 bases, V lost 2 bases, and 1 base had no gene match. The CDR3 DNA reads as TGTGCCAGTAGTATAAGGGACAGGGGCACTGAAGCTTTCTTT. Translated, it gives CASSIRDRGTEAFF.

This chain connects TRBV5-6 to TRBJ2-7; the match to TRBD1 covers 7 bases. The junction had 6 bases not matched to a gene; V was cut back by 3 bases and J by 0 bases. The CDR3 length is 15 residues. Per germline, CDR1 SGHDT and CDR2 YYEEEE. CDR3 amino acids: CASSWTGRGSYEQYF. CDR3 coding DNA: TGTGCCAGCAGCTGGACAGGAAGGGGCTCCTACGAGCAGTACTTC. Full variable domain (missing parts from reference TRBV5-6 and TRBJ2-7): DAGVTQSPTHLIKTRGQQVTLRCSPKSGHDTVSWYQQALGQGPQFIFQYYEEEERQRGNFPDRFSGHQFPNYSSELNVNALLLGDSALYLCASSWTGRGSYEQYFGPGTRLTVT.

This chain links TRBV9 with TRBJ2-5, with 9 nucleotides matching TRBD2. CDR3 length: 15 residues. V lost 3 bases to trimming and J lost 5 bases; unmatched junction nucleotides: 8. Per the germline V gene, CDR1 is SGDLS and CDR2 is YYNGEE. The CDR3 here is CASSGSGSSFETQYF. In nucleotides, the CDR3 is TGTGCCAGCAGCGGTAGCGGGAGTAGTTTCGAGACCCAGTACTTC.

The rearrangement uses TRBV5-1 and TRBJ2-7; tentatively, D is TRBD2 (5 bases). The CDR3 extends over 17 amino acids. Germline V gene lookup returns CDR1 SGHRS and CDR2 YFSETQ. Trimming removed 1 base from V and 6 bases from J, with 23 bases in between. CDR3 protein: CASSLPSDIPVRGEQYF. The CDR3 DNA sequence: TGCGCCAGCAGCTTGCCGTCAGACATTCCCGTACGGGGCGAGCAGTACTTC. The full variable domain, with the rest looked up from reference TRBV5-1 and TRBJ2-7, is KAGVTQTPRYLIKTRGQQVTLSCSPISGHRSVSWYQQTPGQGLQFLFEYFSETQRNKGNFPGRFSGRQFSNSRSEMNVSTLELGDSALYLCASSLPSDIPVRGEQYFGPGTRLTVT.

The chain couples TRBV4-2 to TRBJ2-1; a weak D match, TRBD2 (6 bases). There are 14 residues in the CDR3. Germline V lookup: CDR1 LGHNA, CDR2 YNFKEQ. Trimming removed 4 bases from V and 8 bases from J, with 15 bases in between. The DNA for the CDR3 is TGTGCCAGCAGCCCGCTGGTTAGCGGCGATGAGCAGTTCTTC. This gives the protein CASSPLVSGDEQFF.

The chain recombines TRBV28 with TRBJ2-2; 9 bases fit TRBD1. CDR3 size: 15 residues. The germline CDR1 and CDR2 sequences are MDHEN and SYDVKM. J was trimmed by 3 bases and V by 5 bases; bases with no gene match: 4. The CDR3 coding sequence is TGTGCCAGCAGTCTCACAGGGGGCTACACCGGGGAGCTGTTTTTT. It codes for CASSLTGGYTGELFF.

V gene TRBV29-1 combines with J gene TRBJ1-3; possibly TRBD1 for D (5 bases). The CDR3 has 16 residues. The V gene's germline CDR1 is SQVTM and CDR2 ANQGSEA. The V end lost 0 bases, the J end lost 0 bases, and 12 bases lay between the germline ends. This chain's CDR3 is CSVEDRASSSGNTIYF. Here the CDR3 DNA reads TGCAGCGTTGAAGACAGGGCATCGAGCTCTGGAAACACCATATATTTT.

The gene calls are TRBV6-5 and TRBJ1-5; no definite D call. The CDR3 sequence is 14 residues long. Germline values: CDR1 MNHEY, CDR2 SVGAGI. The germline V and J ends were trimmed by 0 bases and 5 bases, with 8 bases remaining between them. The CDR3 reads CASSYSRVYQPQHF. DNA of the CDR3: TGTGCCAGCAGTTACTCCCGGGTTTATCAGCCCCAGCATTTT.

V and J are TRBV5-1 and TRBJ1-4; TRBD1 matches 9 bases. There are 14 residues in the CDR3. Germline values: CDR1 SGHRS, CDR2 YFSETQ. The V segment lost 4 bases and the J segment 8 bases; nucleotides outside the gene matches: 6. CDR3 nucleotides: TGCGCCAGCAGCGCCGGGACAGGGTTGGAAAAACTGTTTTTT. Its protein is CASSAGTGLEKLFF.

CDR3 protein: CASTQGFTGNTIYF. CDR3 sequence (DNA): TGTGCCAGCACACAGGGTTTCACTGGAAACACCATATATTTT. This chain uses TRBV5-6 with TRBJ1-3; D might be TRBD1 (6 bases). CDR1 SGHDT and CDR2 YYEEEE come from the germline V gene. The CDR3 covers 14 residues. V was clipped by 6 bases and J by 2 bases, with 12 bases between them.

The V gene is TRBV12-3 or TRBV12-4, the J gene TRBJ1-1; 7 bases align to TRBD1. With 6 bases clipped from V and 10 bases from J, the junction kept 8 bases outside the gene matches. The CDR3 is 12 amino acids. The CDR3 nucleotides are TGTGCCAGCAGACGGACAGGTGCGGGAGCTTTCTTT. Protein: CASRRTGAGAFF.

The chain uses TRBV27 and TRBJ1-6, with D unresolved. This CDR3 is 17 amino acids long. Germline CDR1 is MNHEY and CDR2 is SMNVEV (reference sequence). V lost 5 bases, J lost 8 bases, and 22 bases lay in between. CDR3 coding DNA: TGTGCCAGCAGTCCAACCTCCGGGAACAGACTGTATTCACCCCTCCACTTT. Protein sequence: CASSPTSGNRLYSPLHF.

This clone occurred once. The chain combines TRBV2 with TRBJ1-2; 12 positions match TRBD1. The CDR3 sequence is 14 residues long. Germline V gives CDR1 SNHLY, CDR2 FYNNEI. Trimming took 4 bases from V and 6 from J; bases not matched to a gene: 3. The CDR3 protein is CASSAGTGGDGYTF. DNA for the CDR3: TGTGCCAGCAGTGCCGGGACAGGGGGCGATGGCTACACCTTC.